These 4 T cell receptor beta chains were sequenced from one sample in a study of metastatic and nonmetastatic thyroid tumors. TCRdb reanalyzed the PCR reads with MiXCR. The data show about 6,600 clones, roughly 33% seen once. Patients were all untreated before their thyroid surgery. The sequencing input was adjacent normal tissue. The receptor source for this set is a female donor with papillary thyroid cancer or a benign thyroid nodule (not recorded which). Some clones in this sample may be carry-over from other donors' samples.

The CDR3 nucleotides read TGTGCCAGCAGACGACAGGGTGGAACAGATACGCAGTATTTT. Translated: CASRRQGGTDTQYF. This chain uses TRBV27 with TRBJ2-3, with 7 bases identical to TRBD1. V was pared by 6 bases and J by 3 bases, with 6 bases of the junction left unmatched. The CDR3 contains 14 residues. Germline loops: CDR1 MNHEY, CDR2 SMNVEV (reference sequence).

The V and J genes are TRBV6-1 and TRBJ2-7, with D possibly matching TRBD1 (5 bases). This CDR3 contains 11 residues. The germline gives CDR1 MNHNS, CDR2 SASEGT. Trimming took 8 bases from V and 1 from J, leaving 6 bases between them. Here the CDR3 DNA reads TGTGCCAGCGGACAATCCTACGAGCAGTACTTC. It is translated as CASGQSYEQYF.

J is TRBJ2-7 and V is TRBV11-2, with D possibly matching TRBD2 (5 bases). The CDR3 is made up of 13 amino acids. Trimming pared 4 bases from V and 6 bases from J, leaving 13 bases between. Germline V gene lookup returns CDR1 SGHAT and CDR2 FQNNGV. CDR3 protein: CASSYGPEAEQYF. CDR3 coding DNA: TGTGCCAGCAGCTACGGGCCGGAGGCCGAGCAGTACTTC.

The chain links TRBV20-1 to TRBJ1-3, with D maybe TRBD1 (5 bases). The V gene lost 4 bases and the J gene lost 0 bases, with 16 bases spanning the gap. The CDR3 runs to 16 residues. In germline, CDR1 is DFQATT, CDR2 SNEGSKA (reference sequence). CDR3 loop: CSAIWGSGYSGNTIYF. CDR3 nucleotides: TGCAGTGCTATTTGGGGGAGTGGGTACTCTGGAAACACCATATATTTT.